The rows below give T cell receptor beta chains drawn from one sample of a study of blood T cell repertoires in COVID-19. Using immunoSEQ multiplex PCR, the repertoire was profiled, and TCRdb retains in-frame clones only, with some absent. The data contain under 200,000 clones, 84% of them singletons. Sequencing was done on a sample of PBMCs or T cells enriched from blood (not recorded which). The receptors were gathered from a woman in her twenties or thirties who had been exposed to COVID-19. Both conserved end residues are part of each CDR3. D genes are given only for firm matches. Some rows have no size entry. The others give once, few or many, or a class for an expanded clone.

TRBD2	TRBJ2-2	TRBV5-3	.	TGTGCCAGAAGCAGGACTTTAAGAGCGGGGGCCACCGGGGAGCTGTTTTTT	CARSRTLRAGATGELFF
.	TRBJ1-3	TRBV4-1	.	TGCGCCAGCAGCCAAGATCTCCTTTCGAACACCATATATTTT	CASSQDLLSNTIYF
.	TRBJ2-7	TRBV10-3	.	TGTGCCATCAGTGAAGGCGGGGTTAGCTCCTACGAGCAGTACTTC	CAISEGGVSSYEQYF
.	TRBJ1-5	TRBV5-6	.	TGTGCCAGCAGCTTGGGGGGGCCGCGAAGCCAGCCCCAGCATTTT	CASSLGGPRSQPQHF
TRBD1	TRBJ1-5	TRBV7-2	.	TGTGCCAGCAGCAACTCGGGACAGGGGTTCGGTCAGCCCCAGCATTTT	CASSNSGQGFGQPQHF
.	TRBJ1-1	TRBV28	once	TGTGCCAGCAGCCTACACGGGACAACGAACACTGAAGCTTTCTTT	CASSLHGTTNTEAFF
TRBD2	TRBJ2-5	TRBV11-2	.	TGTGCCAGCAGACAAGCGGGGGGCCAAGAGACCCAGTACTTC	CASRQAGGQETQYF
TRBD1	TRBJ1-5	TRBV6-1	.	TGTGCCAGCAGTGAAGATTCAGGGGGGCATTTT	CASSEDSGGHF
.	TRBJ2-7	TRBV7-2	.	TGTGCCAGCAGCTGGAGCTCCTACGAGCAGTACTTC	CASSWSSYEQYF
.	TRBJ1-2	TRBV13	few	TGTGCCAGCAGCCTTACAGGGCTCGACTATGGCTACACCTTC	CASSLTGLDYGYTF
.	TRBJ2-5	TRBV10-3	.	TGTGCCGTAACCCAGGGGGGCGGAGAGACCCAGTACTTC	CAVTQGGGETQYF
.	TRBJ1-4	TRBV11-2	.	TGTGCCAGCAGCTCCCCAACAGGGGAAAAACTGTTTTTT	CASSSPTGEKLFF
TRBD1	TRBJ1-1	TRBV12-3/TRBV12-4	.	TGTGCCAGCAGTCTCGACAGGGGGCGAGGAGCTTTCTTT	CASSLDRGRGAFF
.	TRBJ2-7	TRBV5-6	once	TGTGCCAGCATCTATGGTCGGGGGTCCGAGCAGTACTTC	CASIYGRGSEQYF
TRBD2	TRBJ2-5	TRBV10-2	.	TGCGCCAGCAGTGAGTCAGGGACTAGGGCTGAGACCCAGTACTTC	CASSESGTRAETQYF
TRBD1	TRBJ1-5	TRBV9	.	TGTGCCGGACTGGGACAGGGGTTAGTGCCCCAGCATTTT	CAGLGQGLVPQHF
.	TRBJ1-6	TRBV7-2	once	TGTGCCAGCAGCCCTCCTCTGGCCCTTAATTCACCCCTCCACTTT	CASSPPLALNSPLHF
TRBD2	TRBJ2-3	TRBV5-1	.	TGCGCCAGCACCTCACTAGCGGGGGGGCCTGATACGCAGTATTTT	CASTSLAGGPDTQYF
TRBD2	TRBJ2-2	TRBV19	.	TGTGCCAGTAGTATGATTACTAGCGGGTCCACCGGGGAGCTGTTTTTT	CASSMITSGSTGELFF
.	TRBJ2-3	TRBV30	.	TGTGCCTGGAGCGCGGATTCTAGCACAGATACGCAGTATTTT	CAWSADSSTDTQYF
TRBD1	TRBJ2-6	TRBV5-1	.	TGCGCCAGCAGCCCTCGGGACAGGGTCTCTGGGGCCAACGTCCTGACTTTC	CASSPRDRVSGANVLTF
.	TRBJ1-4	TRBV25-1	.	TGTGCCAGCAGTGAAGGGGGCTGGTCGGGAAAACTGTTTTTT	CASSEGGWSGKLFF
TRBD1	TRBJ1-5	TRBV7-2	few	TGTGCCAGCAGCTTAGGCAGCCGGACAGGGGTTTGGCCCCAGCATTTT	CASSLGSRTGVWPQHF
.	TRBJ2-1	TRBV19	.	TGTGCCAGTAGTCTCTATTCTGGGAGCTCCTACAATGAGCAGTTCTTC	CASSLYSGSSYNEQFF
.	TRBJ2-5	TRBV5-4	once	TGTGCCAGCAGCATTCCCCCCTCGGGCGGGACGGGAGAGACCCAGTACTTC	CASSIPPSGGTGETQYF
.	TRBJ1-1	TRBV3-1/TRBV3-2	.	TGTGCCAGCAGCCCCGGGATTACCTATAAACAAGCTTTCTTT	CASSPGITYKQAFF
.	TRBJ1-2	TRBV18	once	TGTGCCAGCTCACCAGGTACCGAGAGACTCGTCTATGGCTACACCTTC	CASSPGTERLVYGYTF
.	TRBJ1-5	TRBV12-3/TRBV12-4	.	TGTGCCAGCAGTTCACAGATTCAGCCCCAGCATTTT	CASSSQIQPQHF
TRBD1	TRBJ1-2	TRBV27	.	TGTGCCAGCAATGCGCTAGGGACAGATCGCTACACCTTC	CASNALGTDRYTF
.	TRBJ1-1	TRBV2	.	TGTGCCAGCAGTGAAAGGGGCGCCCAGAACACTGAAGCTTTCTTT	CASSERGAQNTEAFF
.	TRBJ1-1	TRBV4-1	.	TGCGCCAGCAGCCTGCCGGACCCGGCGGGAGCTTTCTTT	CASSLPDPAGAFF
.	TRBJ1-6	TRBV25-1	.	TGTGCCGGCCGGGGGGGCGATAATTCACCCCTCCACTTT	CAGRGGDNSPLHF
TRBD1	TRBJ1-1	TRBV15	many	TGTGCCACCAGCACCCGGACAGGGGGCGCAGGGGGTGAAGCTTTCTTT	CATSTRTGGAGGEAFF
.	TRBJ1-4	TRBV4-1	.	TGCGCCAGCAGCCAGGGGGCCGGGAATGAAAAACTGTTTTTT	CASSQGAGNEKLFF
TRBD1	TRBJ1-2	TRBV10-1	.	TGCGCCAGCAGTGATATGACAGGGGATGGCTACACCTTC	CASSDMTGDGYTF
.	TRBJ1-5	TRBV12-5	.	TGTGCTAGTGCCTCCAGGCCGGTGGTCGGCGACAATCAGCCCCAGCATTTT	CASASRPVVGDNQPQHF
.	TRBJ1-4	TRBV7-9	.	TGTGCCAGCAGCGAGGAGGTGGGGGAAAAACTGTTTTTT	CASSEEVGEKLFF
.	TRBJ2-5	TRBV11-1	.	TGTGCCAGCAGCTTGGGAGGAAATCAAGAGACCCAGTACTTC	CASSLGGNQETQYF
.	TRBJ1-1	TRBV5-1	.	TGCGCCAGCAGCGGGGGCACGAAGAACACTGAAGCTTTCTTT	CASSGGTKNTEAFF
TRBD1	TRBJ1-6	TRBV2	.	TGTGCCAGCAGTGGACAGGGTAATTCACCCCTCCACTTT	CASSGQGNSPLHF
.	TRBJ1-4	TRBV6-5	.	TGTGCCAGCAGTCGGGGGGGGCAGACTAATGAAAAACTGTTTTTT	CASSRGGQTNEKLFF
TRBD1	TRBJ2-7	TRBV2	once	TGTGCCAGCACCGCAGGGACAGATCGAACCTACGAGCAGTACTTC	CASTAGTDRTYEQYF
.	TRBJ1-1	TRBV5-4	.	TGTGCCAGCAGCTGGTCCCAGGAGGCTGAAGCTTTCTTT	CASSWSQEAEAFF
.	TRBJ1-1	TRBV12-5	.	TGTGCTAGTGGAACCGGGACAGAAGCTTTCTTT	CASGTGTEAFF
.	TRBJ1-4	TRBV19	.	TGTGCCAGTAGTATCTCAGGGTCGAGAAGCGAAAAACTGTTTTTT	CASSISGSRSEKLFF